Listed below are T cell receptor beta chains from one sample, sequenced in a study of T cells after yellow fever vaccination. TCRdb re-analysed the 5' RACE reads in MiXCR, keeping a single row per CDR3 protein. The sample yields approximately 550,000 distinct CDR3 sequences, about a fifth seen once. The sequencing used PBMCs, collected 15 days after the yellow fever booster vaccination. Receptor source: a man under 40 who received the YFV17D yellow fever vaccine. Each CDR3 is given with its conserved first and last residue. Each record gives: D gene, V gene, clone size, J gene, CDR3 protein, CDR3 DNA. A D gene is named only where the DNA matches it firmly. Expanded clones are given a class, and other clones once, few, many or no size at all.

>-|TRBV5-6|-|TRBJ2-6
CAMSAGRLPPTSGANVLTF
TGTGCCATGAGCGCCGGACGCCTCCCCCCCACCTCTGGGGCCAACGTCCTGACTTTC
>TRBD2|TRBV10-3|-|TRBJ2-5
CATFHLKGGRVSGTQYF
TGTGCCACCTTCCACCTCAAGGGCGGGAGGGTTTCGGGGACCCAGTACTTC
>-|TRBV15|few|TRBJ2-1
CATSGEWTKHEQFF
TGTGCCACCAGCGGGGAATGGACTAAACATGAGCAGTTCTTC
>TRBD2|TRBV7-6|-|TRBJ2-1
CASSPWTSGRVYNEQFF
TGTGCCAGCAGCCCCTGGACTAGCGGGAGGGTTTACAATGAGCAGTTCTTC
>-|TRBV6-5|-|TRBJ2-1
CASSYSLGYGEQFF
TGTGCCAGCAGTTACTCACTAGGTTACGGTGAGCAGTTCTTC
>-|TRBV25-1|few|TRBJ2-1
CASSEGGREQFF
TGTGCCAGCAGTGAAGGCGGCCGGGAGCAGTTCTTC
>TRBD1|TRBV12-3/TRBV12-4|-|TRBJ1-5
CASSWETGALNQPQHF
TGTGCCAGCAGTTGGGAGACAGGGGCACTCAATCAGCCCCAGCATTTT
>TRBD2|TRBV5-1|-|TRBJ2-7
CASSPNPSGSSYEQYF
TGCGCCAGCAGCCCGAACCCTAGCGGGAGCAGTTACGAGCAGTACTTC
>-|TRBV27|-|TRBJ2-7
CASSWNREFGEQYF
TGTGCCAGCAGTTGGAACAGGGAATTCGGCGAGCAGTACTTC
>-|TRBV5-5|-|TRBJ2-2
CASSLWSGVAGELFF
TGTGCCAGCAGCTTGTGGTCAGGGGTGGCCGGGGAGCTGTTTTTT
>-|TRBV12-3/TRBV12-4|many|TRBJ2-3
CASSSTGPDTQYF
TGTGCCAGCAGTTCTACAGGGCCAGATACGCAGTATTTT
>-|TRBV20-1|-|TRBJ2-5
CSARAISKTQYF
TGCAGTGCTAGAGCCATTTCGAAAACCCAGTACTTC
>TRBD1|TRBV3-1|-|TRBJ2-1
CASELGTGVSDNEQFF
TGTGCCAGCGAGCTCGGAACAGGGGTATCGGACAATGAGCAGTTCTTC
>-|TRBV15|-|TRBJ2-3
CATSSGLSDTQYF
TGTGCCACCAGCAGCGGACTTTCAGATACGCAGTATTTT
>-|TRBV18|-|TRBJ2-1
CASSPGALSSYNEQFF
TGTGCCAGCTCCCCAGGGGCCCTTAGCTCCTACAATGAGCAGTTCTTC
>-|TRBV10-3|-|TRBJ2-7
CAIAFGAPTYEQYF
TGTGCCATCGCATTCGGGGCGCCAACCTACGAGCAGTACTTC
>TRBD2|TRBV5-4|few|TRBJ2-5
CASSPRTSSREETQYF
TGTGCCAGCAGCCCTCGGACTAGCAGTCGCGAAGAGACCCAGTACTTC
>TRBD2|TRBV20-1|-|TRBJ2-3
CSARSHGGGTSGGTDTQYF
TGCAGTGCTAGATCGCACGGCGGGGGAACTAGCGGGGGAACAGATACGCAGTATTTT
>TRBD2|TRBV27|-|TRBJ2-5
CASSLSGGSEETQYF
TGTGCCAGCAGTTTATCAGGCGGGAGTGAGGAGACCCAGTACTTC
>TRBD2|TRBV24-1|-|TRBJ2-3
CATSDLAGDADTQYF
TGTGCCACCAGTGACCTAGCGGGAGACGCAGATACGCAGTATTTT
>-|TRBV15|-|TRBJ2-7
CATSRGYNEQYF
TGTGCCACCAGCAGAGGGTATAACGAGCAGTACTTC
>TRBD2|TRBV28|-|TRBJ2-1
CASSLELALNNEQFF
TGTGCCAGCAGTTTGGAACTAGCGCTAAACAATGAGCAGTTCTTC
>-|TRBV29-1|few|TRBJ2-1
CSFPGTSYNEQFF
TGCAGCTTCCCCGGGACATCCTACAATGAGCAGTTCTTC
>TRBD1|TRBV28|few|TRBJ1-2
CASSTWVADRADGYTF
TGTGCCAGCAGTACATGGGTGGCCGACAGGGCCGATGGCTACACCTTC
>TRBD2|TRBV3-1|-|TRBJ2-3
CASSQVGGDTQYF
TGTGCCAGCAGCCAAGTGGGGGGGGATACGCAGTATTTT
>-|TRBV5-1|-|TRBJ1-1
CASSLADRMNTEAFF
TGCGCCAGCAGCTTGGCGGACAGAATGAACACTGAAGCTTTCTTT
>-|TRBV7-2|-|TRBJ2-7
CASSLQWPSYEQYF
TGTGCCAGCAGCTTACAGTGGCCCTCCTACGAGCAGTACTTC
>TRBD2|TRBV20-1|few|TRBJ2-6
CSARAPAGVPGANVLTF
TGCAGTGCTAGAGCGCCAGCGGGAGTCCCCGGGGCCAACGTCCTGACTTTC
>TRBD2|TRBV5-1|-|TRBJ2-5
CASSKGTSGSGETQYF
TGCGCCAGCAGCAAGGGGACTAGCGGGAGCGGGGAGACCCAGTACTTC
>-|TRBV6-5|few|TRBJ2-7
CASSLGGVSYEQYF
TGTGCCAGCAGTTTGGGGGGAGTCTCCTACGAGCAGTACTTC
>TRBD1|TRBV5-1|-|TRBJ2-7
CASTTGTESYEQYF
TGCGCCAGCACAACCGGGACAGAGTCCTACGAGCAGTACTTC
>-|TRBV5-1|few|TRBJ1-5
CASSTDGISNQPQHF
TGCGCCAGCAGCACGGACGGGATCAGCAATCAGCCCCAGCATTTT
>-|TRBV12-3/TRBV12-4|few|TRBJ2-7
CASSLQSIYEQYF
TGTGCCAGCAGTTTACAGTCGATCTACGAGCAGTACTTC
>-|TRBV4-2|-|TRBJ2-4
CASSQDLARWLIF
TGTGCCAGCAGCCAAGATTTGGCCCGCTGGCTAATCTTT
>-|TRBV20-1|few|TRBJ2-3
CSAREGGSSTDTQYF
TGCAGTGCTAGAGAAGGTGGGAGTAGCACAGATACGCAGTATTTT
>-|TRBV6-1|-|TRBJ2-7
CASGRPGLYEQYF
TGTGCCAGCGGTCGACCAGGCCTCTACGAGCAGTACTTC
>TRBD1|TRBV30|few|TRBJ2-7
CAWTKGTVYEQYF
TGTGCCTGGACCAAAGGGACAGTTTACGAGCAGTACTTC
>-|TRBV29-1|-|TRBJ2-7
CSAQTRGGASYEQYF
TGCAGCGCCCAAACGAGGGGGGGCGCATCCTACGAGCAGTACTTC
>-|TRBV5-1|few|TRBJ2-5
CASSPGGSIQETQYF
TGCGCCAGCAGCCCCGGAGGAAGTATCCAAGAGACCCAGTACTTC
>TRBD2|TRBV29-1|-|TRBJ2-1
CSVEMWEGLDNEQFF
TGCAGCGTGGAGATGTGGGAGGGTCTGGACAATGAGCAGTTCTTC
>TRBD1|TRBV20-1|few|TRBJ2-7
CSASPTRGLGYEQYF
TGCAGTGCTAGCCCAACCAGGGGGCTGGGGTACGAGCAGTACTTC
>TRBD2|TRBV20-1|-|TRBJ2-5
CSARTSSQTQYF
TGCAGTGCGCGGACTAGTTCCCAGACCCAGTACTTC
>-|TRBV6-2/TRBV6-3|few|TRBJ2-1
CASRPNINEQFF
TGTGCCAGCAGACCCAACATCAATGAGCAGTTCTTC
>TRBD2|TRBV6-8|few|TRBJ2-7
CASSYGLAGYEQYF
TGTGCCAGCAGTTACGGGCTAGCGGGTTACGAGCAGTACTTC
>TRBD2|TRBV29-1|-|TRBJ2-2
CSVAGRGRAPGELFF
TGCAGCGTTGCGGGGCGGGGGAGGGCTCCCGGGGAGCTGTTTTTT
>-|TRBV12-3/TRBV12-4|-|TRBJ2-2
CASSFGLDTGELFF
TGTGCCAGCAGTTTCGGGCTGGACACCGGGGAGCTGTTTTTT
>-|TRBV12-3/TRBV12-4|few|TRBJ2-1
CASSFIRGDYNEQFF
TGTGCCAGCAGTTTCATTAGGGGGGACTACAATGAGCAGTTCTTC
>-|TRBV6-5|-|TRBJ1-1
CASSLVGVRAEAFF
TGTGCCAGCAGTTTGGTAGGGGTGCGGGCTGAAGCTTTCTTT
>-|TRBV7-9|-|TRBJ2-5
CASSSHSYQETQYF
TGTGCCAGCAGCTCTCACTCGTACCAAGAGACCCAGTACTTC
>TRBD2|TRBV20-1|-|TRBJ2-1
CSELAGPGDEQFF
TGCAGTGAACTAGCGGGACCTGGCGATGAGCAGTTCTTC
>-|TRBV3-1|few|TRBJ2-1
CASSHPDWRVSYNEQFF
TGTGCCAGCAGCCATCCCGACTGGCGGGTTTCCTACAATGAGCAGTTCTTC
>TRBD2|TRBV13|-|TRBJ2-5
CASSASGSGQETQYF
TGTGCCAGCAGTGCTAGCGGGAGTGGGCAAGAGACCCAGTACTTC
>TRBD1|TRBV20-1|-|TRBJ2-5
CSATRLAQGRETQYF
TGCAGTGCAACTCGCCTCGCACAGGGGCGAGAGACCCAGTACTTC
>-|TRBV27|-|TRBJ2-1
CASSLDGRGREQFF
TGTGCCAGCAGTTTAGACGGGAGGGGGCGTGAGCAGTTCTTC
>-|TRBV5-5|few|TRBJ2-5
CASTPEIWQGQETQYF
TGTGCCAGCACCCCTGAAATCTGGCAGGGTCAAGAGACCCAGTACTTC
>-|TRBV30|-|TRBJ2-5
CAWSWRAQETQYF
TGTGCCTGGAGTTGGCGGGCCCAAGAGACCCAGTACTTC
>-|TRBV5-1|few|TRBJ2-7
CASSFTSGQFTYEQYF
TGCGCCAGCAGCTTCACCAGTGGACAGTTTACCTACGAGCAGTACTTC
>-|TRBV5-1|few|TRBJ2-1
CASSLEGVDDEQFF
TGCGCCAGCAGCTTGGAGGGGGTGGACGATGAGCAGTTCTTC
>-|TRBV7-9|-|TRBJ2-7
CASSLRDAAAHEQYF
TGTGCCAGCAGCCTCCGGGACGCCGCGGCCCACGAGCAGTACTTC